One sample yielded the 20 T cell receptor beta chains listed below, sequenced in a study of Ad26.COV2.S vaccination and SARS-CoV-2 variants. Data came from immunoSEQ multiplex PCR; TCRdb stores just in-frame clones and leaves some out. The sample holds about 260,000 clones, around 85% seen once. As for treatment: about 20 received Ad26.COV2.S at low or high dose, single or two shots; 5 received placebo; per-sample allocation not given. Sampling was done on day 63 after the first vaccine or placebo injection. Specimen: peripheral blood, collected in a trial of Ad26.COV2.S vaccine versus placebo. All receptors come from a person aged 18-60 years who received the Ad26.COV2.S COVID-19 vaccine or a placebo.

The chain employs TRBV4-2 and TRBJ2-5; D not certain. Germline lookup yields CDR1 LGHNA and CDR2 YNFKEQ. CDR3 length equals 14 residues. Trimming took 0 bases from V and 4 from J, leaving 9 bases between them. This chain's CDR3 is CASSQEGPGETQYF. Written as DNA, the CDR3 is TGTGCCAGCAGCCAAGAAGGGCCCGGAGAGACCCAGTACTTC.

The chain joins TRBV30 to TRBJ2-3; 7 bases map to TRBD1. The CDR3 has 15 amino acids. J lost 1 base, V lost 1 base, and 5 bases had no gene match. Looked up from germline, CDR1 is GTSNPN and CDR2 is SVGIG (reference sequence). CDR3 sequence reads: CAWSDEGARTDTQYF. CDR3 bases: TGTGCCTGGAGTGACGAGGGGGCGCGCACAGATACGCAGTATTTT.

The chain links TRBV23-1 to TRBJ1-1; tentative D call: TRBD1 (5 bases). TRBV23-1 is given ORF status, its function remaining uncertain. CDR3 size: 17 residues. Trimming cost V 7 bases and J 3 bases, with 24 bases left between them. This CDR3 reads CASIRVGAGSPDTEAFF. The CDR3 nucleotides read TGCGCCAGCATAAGAGTCGGGGCTGGATCACCGGACACTGAAGCTTTCTTT.

This chain links TRBV11-1 with TRBJ2-3; the match to TRBD2 covers 7 bases. Germline assignment: CDR1 SGHAT and CDR2 FQDESV (reference sequence). J gave up 0 bases and V 5 bases, and 8 bases lay outside the gene matches. CDR3 length: 16 residues. DNA of the CDR3: TGTGCCAGCAGCCTTGGCCTAGCGGCTAGCACAGATACGCAGTATTTT. Translated: CASSLGLAASTDTQYF.

This clone has only a few counts. This rearrangement joins TRBV7-2 to TRBJ1-3; D not resolved. Germline V lookup: CDR1 SGHTA, CDR2 FQGNSA. There are 15 residues in the CDR3. Trimming took off 1 base at V and 3 bases at J, with 10 bases between the two ends. In DNA form, the CDR3 reads TGTGCCAGCAGCTTAGTGGCCGTCTATGGAAACACCATATATTTT. Encoded protein: CASSLVAVYGNTIYF.

The chain couples TRBV25-1 to TRBJ1-2; TRBD1 is a possible D gene (6 bases). The length of the CDR3 is 18 residues. The V and J ends lost 3 bases and 5 bases respectively, with 25 bases between them. From germline, CDR1 is MGHDK and CDR2 SYGVNS. The CDR3 here is CASSETWGTRPRLYGYTF. CDR3 DNA: TGTGCCAGCAGTGAGACTTGGGGGACAAGGCCCCGTCTATATGGCTACACCTTC.

This clone was picked up a small number of times. The CDR3 loop reads CASSPSTGGTGELFF. CDR3 nucleotides: TGTGCCAGCTCACCTTCGACAGGGGGCACCGGGGAGCTGTTTTTT. The chain recombines TRBV18 with TRBJ2-2; the match to TRBD1 covers 9 bases. The V gene end was trimmed by 3 bases and the J gene end by 4 bases; junction bases not matched to a gene: 3. Germline CDR1 KGHSH, CDR2 LQKENI. This CDR3 region has 15 residues.

The chain has TRBV30 and TRBJ1-6; D is ambiguous. The ends were cut back, 3 bases at V and 17 bases at J, with 17 bases in the middle. Germline V lookup: CDR1 GTSNPN, CDR2 SVGIG (reference sequence). This CDR3 is 12 amino acids long. CDR3 coding DNA: TGTGCCTGGAGCTTCAGAGCAGACGTGGTCCACTTT. As protein: CAWSFRADVVHF. The full variable domain, with the rest looked up from reference TRBV30 and TRBJ1-6, is SQTIHQWPATLVQPVGSPLSLECTVEGTSNPNLYWYRQAAGRGLQLLFYSVGIGQISSEVPQNLSASRPQDRQFILSSKKLLLSDSGFYLCAWSFRADVVHFGNGTRLTVT.

The chain links TRBV5-4 to TRBJ2-1, with 8 bases fitting TRBD2. Germline lookup yields CDR1 SGHNT and CDR2 YYREEE (reference sequence). The CDR3 is 17 amino acids. The V segment lost 0 bases and the J segment 7 bases; nucleotides outside the gene matches: 12. The CDR3 DNA reads as TGTGCCAGCAGCTTGGTCTATCTAGCGGGTGTCAGTAATGAGCAGTTCTTC. Translated: CASSLVYLAGVSNEQFF. The full variable domain, completed using reference TRBV5-4 and TRBJ2-1, is ETGVTQSPTHLIKTRGQQVTLRCSSQSGHNTVSWYQQALGQGPQFIFQYYREEENGRGNFPPRFSGLQFPNYSSELNVNALELDDSALYLCASSLVYLAGVSNEQFFGPGTRLTVL.

The J gene is TRBJ1-2, the V gene TRBV6-1; maybe TRBD1 (6 bases). The V end was cut by 0 bases, the J end by 2 bases, with 10 bases between. The CDR3 runs 15 residues. Germline values: CDR1 MNHNS, CDR2 SASEGT. The CDR3 bases are TGTGCCAGCAGTGAAGCGATCGACAGGAACTATGGCTACACCTTC. Translated: CASSEAIDRNYGYTF.

The rearrangement uses TRBV29-1 and TRBJ2-1; a possible D gene is TRBD1 (6 bases). The V gene lost 6 bases and the J gene lost 0 bases, with 9 bases spanning the gap. Germline assignment: CDR1 SQVTM and CDR2 ANQGSEA. This CDR3 has 13 amino acids. The CDR3 protein is CSVQQGSYNEQFF. The CDR3 bases are TGCAGCGTCCAACAGGGCTCCTACAATGAGCAGTTCTTC.

The chain couples TRBV5-1 to TRBJ2-7, with unresolved D. V lost 0 bases, J lost 2 bases, and 12 bases lay in between. The CDR3 covers 15 residues. Per germline, CDR1 SGHRS and CDR2 YFSETQ. CDR3 sequence (DNA): TGCGCCAGCAGCTTGGGCCTCGCGTCCACCTACGAGCAGTACGTC. It translates to CASSLGLASTYEQYV.

The CDR3 loop reads CASSEPGTYEQYF. The CDR3 bases are TGTGCCAGCAGTGAGCCGGGTACCTACGAGCAGTACTTC. The rearrangement joins TRBV6-1 to TRBJ2-7; no clear D. The CDR3 is 13 residues long. The germline V gene has CDR1 MNHNS and CDR2 SASEGT. V lost 3 bases and J 2 bases, leaving 8 bases between the germline ends.

V and J are TRBV2 and TRBJ1-6; D unresolved. CDR1 and CDR2 (germline): SNHLY, FYNNEI. The CDR3 runs to 15 residues. Trimming pared 7 bases from V and 9 bases from J, leaving 19 bases between. The CDR3 region is CASIRMLGQFSPLHF. The CDR3 DNA reads TGTGCCAGCATTCGGATGTTGGGCCAATTTTCACCCCTCCACTTT.

J is TRBJ1-1 and V is TRBV4-1; no firm D call. The germline V gene encodes CDR1 MGHRA and CDR2 YSYEKL. CDR3 length equals 13 residues. Trimming took off 2 bases at V and 0 bases at J, with 4 bases between the two ends. In nucleotides, the CDR3 is TGCGCCAGCAGCCAATATGTGAACACTGAAGCTTTCTTT. Its translation is CASSQYVNTEAFF.

The chain carries TRBV4-1 and TRBJ2-1; maybe TRBD2 (5 bases). Trimming removed 3 bases at V and 4 bases at J, with 13 bases between. This CDR3 is 15 amino acids long. Germline V gene sequence: CDR1 MGHRA, CDR2 YSYEKL. The CDR3 loop reads CASSQERVRYNEQFF. The DNA of the CDR3 is TGCGCCAGCAGCCAGGAGAGGGTAAGGTACAATGAGCAGTTCTTC.

This chain connects TRBV7-2 to TRBJ1-4; D unresolved. The CDR3 is 16 amino acids. Looked up from germline, CDR1 is SGHTA and CDR2 is FQGNSA. Trimming removed 5 bases from V and 4 bases from J, with 17 bases in between. The CDR3 loop reads CASSPNRAPVNEKLFF. CDR3 nucleotides: TGTGCCAGCAGCCCTAACCGGGCCCCAGTTAATGAAAAACTGTTTTTT.

This sequence joins TRBV3-1 (or the pseudogene TRBV3-2) and TRBJ2-1; 12 bases line up with TRBD2. Losses at the gene ends were 3 bases for V and 6 bases for J; bases not matched to a gene: 3. This CDR3 comprises 15 residues. The germline V gene has CDR1 LGHDT and CDR2 YNNKEL (reference sequence). Written as DNA, the CDR3 is TGTGCCAGCAGCCATGGACTAGCGGGAATCAATGAGCAGTTCTTC. This codes for CASSHGLAGINEQFF.

The chain is built from TRBV5-1 and TRBJ2-5; 8 positions match TRBD2. This CDR3 has 15 residues. The germline gives CDR1 SGHRS, CDR2 YFSETQ. The V segment lost 4 bases and the J segment 3 bases; nucleotides outside the gene matches: 8. CDR3 in DNA: TGCGCCAGCAGCCCGACGCCGGGACTAGAAGAGACCCAGTACTTC. It is translated as CASSPTPGLEETQYF.

This rearrangement joins TRBV27 to TRBJ2-1, with TRBD2 identical over 8 bases. Germline V lookup: CDR1 MNHEY, CDR2 SMNVEV (reference sequence). The trim removed 7 bases at V and 15 bases at J, leaving 14 bases unmatched. The CDR3 runs 13 residues. CDR3 residues: CASMKTSGSTRFF. The DNA for the CDR3 is TGTGCCAGCATGAAAACTAGCGGATCAACTCGGTTCTTC.